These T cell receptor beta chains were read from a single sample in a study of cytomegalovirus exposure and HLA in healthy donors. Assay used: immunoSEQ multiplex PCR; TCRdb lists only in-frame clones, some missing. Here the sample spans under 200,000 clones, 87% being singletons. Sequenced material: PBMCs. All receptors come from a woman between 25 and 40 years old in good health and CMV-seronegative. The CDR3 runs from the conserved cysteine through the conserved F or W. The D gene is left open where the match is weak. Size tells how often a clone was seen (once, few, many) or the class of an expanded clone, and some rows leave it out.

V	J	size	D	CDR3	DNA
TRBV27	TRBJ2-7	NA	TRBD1	CASSRLVPAATGDSYEQYF	TGTGCCAGCAGCCGTCTAGTTCCAGCCGCGACAGGGGACTCCTACGAGCAGTACTTC
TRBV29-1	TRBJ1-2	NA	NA	CSVLPKQRLDGYTF	TGCAGCGTCCTACCCAAACAGCGGCTCGATGGCTACACCTTC
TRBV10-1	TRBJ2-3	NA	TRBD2	CASSANSGGPFSSTDTQYF	TGCGCCAGCAGTGCTAATAGCGGGGGGCCTTTTTCTAGCACAGATACGCAGTATTTT
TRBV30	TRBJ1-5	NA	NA	CAWTLGGHGNQPQHF	TGTGCCTGGACCTTGGGGGGTCATGGCAATCAGCCCCAGCATTTT
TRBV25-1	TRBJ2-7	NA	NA	CASSEFAQREQYF	TGTGCCAGCAGTGAATTTGCCCAGAGGGAGCAGTACTTC
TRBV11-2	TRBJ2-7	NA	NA	CASSLVLNGEQYF	TGTGCCAGCAGCTTAGTTTTAAACGGCGAGCAGTACTTC
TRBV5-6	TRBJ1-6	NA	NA	CASSFTGSSASPLHF	TGTGCCAGCAGCTTTACAGGGTCTTCAGCCTCACCCCTCCACTTT
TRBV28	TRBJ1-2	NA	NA	CASSLEAAIGYTF	TGTGCCAGCAGTTTAGAGGCAGCTATCGGCTACACCTTC
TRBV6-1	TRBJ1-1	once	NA	CASSRGGLMNTEAFF	TGTGCCAGCAGCCGAGGGGGTCTGATGAACACTGAAGCTTTCTTT
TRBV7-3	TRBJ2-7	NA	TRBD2	CASSQDGGTRHEQYF	TGTGCCAGCAGTCAAGACGGGGGGACGCGGCACGAGCAGTACTTC
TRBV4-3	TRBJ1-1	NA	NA	CASSPTSGTPNTEAFF	TGCGCCAGCAGCCCAACCTCCGGGACACCAAACACTGAAGCTTTCTTT
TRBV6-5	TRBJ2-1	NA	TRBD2	CASSPAGASYNEQFF	TGTGCCAGCAGCCCAGCGGGGGCGTCCTACAATGAGCAGTTCTTC
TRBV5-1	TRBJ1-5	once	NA	CASSWGEGWFQPQHF	TGCGCCAGCAGCTGGGGGGAGGGCTGGTTTCAGCCCCAGCATTTT
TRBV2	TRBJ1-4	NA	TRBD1	CASSPTGPEKLFF	TGTGCCAGCAGTCCGACAGGGCCCGAAAAACTGTTTTTT
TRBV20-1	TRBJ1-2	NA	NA	CSASQVGYTF	TGCAGTGCTAGCCAGGTTGGCTACACCTTC
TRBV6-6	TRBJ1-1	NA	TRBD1	CASSFQGGSEAFF	TGTGCCAGCAGTTTCCAAGGGGGCAGCGAAGCTTTCTTT
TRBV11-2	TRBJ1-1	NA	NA	CASRKGRGESTEAFF	TGTGCCAGCAGAAAAGGGAGGGGAGAGAGCACTGAAGCTTTCTTT
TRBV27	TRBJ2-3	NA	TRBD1	CASSPHGQGFTDTQYF	TGTGCCAGCAGTCCCCACGGACAGGGTTTCACAGATACGCAGTATTTT
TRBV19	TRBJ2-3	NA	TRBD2	CATARTRPDTQYF	TGTGCCACCGCCCGGACTAGACCAGATACGCAGTATTTT
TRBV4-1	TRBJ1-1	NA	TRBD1	CASSNRQGASVGTEAFF	TGCGCCAGCAGCAATCGACAGGGGGCGTCGGTGGGGACTGAAGCTTTCTTT
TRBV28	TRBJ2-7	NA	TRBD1	CASNSDRAPYEQYF	TGTGCCAGCAACTCGGACAGGGCCCCCTACGAGCAGTACTTC
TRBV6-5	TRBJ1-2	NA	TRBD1	CASWGDRGHGYTF	TGTGCCAGCTGGGGGGACAGGGGGCATGGCTACACCTTC
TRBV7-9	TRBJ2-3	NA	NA	CASTRGQKSDTQYF	TGTGCCAGCACGCGGGGACAGAAATCAGATACGCAGTATTTT